One sample yielded the 23 T cell receptor beta chains listed below, sequenced in a study of cytomegalovirus exposure and HLA in healthy donors. With 60 Vbeta and 13 Jbeta primers, the PCR was carried out. Sequencing was performed with immunoSEQ multiplex PCR; in TCRdb, only in-frame clones are kept and a portion is missing. The table records tens of thousands of clones, 72% of them present only once. The sample was PBMCs. Receptor source: a woman in her forties in good health and CMV-seropositive.

This chain joins TRBV27 and TRBJ1-3; the D is unclear. CDR3 size: 14 residues. Germline CDR1 MNHEY, CDR2 SMNVEV (reference sequence). With 1 base removed from V and 2 bases from J, the gap between germline ends came to 6 bases. Here the CDR3 DNA reads TGTGCCAGCAGTTTATATAGCACTGGAAACACCATATATTTT. Encoded protein: CASSLYSTGNTIYF.

The rearrangement links TRBV5-4 to TRBJ2-3; the match to TRBD2 covers 8 bases. In germline, CDR1 is SGHNT, CDR2 YYREEE (reference sequence). The CDR3 has 13 residues. The V and J ends lost 4 bases and 6 bases, in that order; junction bases with no gene match: 4. This chain's CDR3 is CASSPGGSDTQYF. In nucleotides, the CDR3 is TGTGCCAGCAGCCCGGGGGGGTCCGATACGCAGTATTTT.

This rearrangement joins TRBV7-2 to TRBJ1-1, with D possibly TRBD1 on 6 matching bases. The CDR3 is made up of 14 amino acids. Trimming pared 6 bases from V and 5 bases from J, leaving 16 bases between. Germline V gene lookup returns CDR1 SGHTA and CDR2 FQGNSA. The CDR3 region is CASREQGLQTEAFF. The DNA for the CDR3 is TGTGCCAGCAGAGAGCAGGGGCTTCAGACTGAAGCTTTCTTT.

This clone was recorded a few times. The V gene is TRBV7-6, the J gene TRBJ1-6; D is ambiguous. V lost 0 bases to trimming and J lost 8 bases, with 8 bases between them. Germline V CDR1 and CDR2: SGHVS, FNYEAQ. This CDR3 has 14 residues. The CDR3 coding sequence is TGTGCCAGCAGCTTAGCTCGGTCTGATTCACCCCTCCACTTT. Translated, it gives CASSLARSDSPLHF.

The sample holds a few counts of this clone. The gene calls are TRBV7-2 and TRBJ1-3; no definite D call. The CDR3 is 14 amino acids. CDR1 and CDR2 (germline): SGHTA, FQGNSA. The V gene lost 0 bases and the J gene lost 2 bases, with 5 bases spanning the gap. DNA for the CDR3: TGTGCCAGCAGCTTAGCTTATGCTGGAAACACCATATATTTT. Its translation: CASSLAYAGNTIYF.

This sequence joins TRBV7-8 and TRBJ2-2; 10 bases line up with TRBD1. Germline values: CDR1 SGHVS, CDR2 FQNEAQ. The J segment lost 4 bases and the V segment lost 5 bases, leaving 7 bases of the junction unmatched. The CDR3 is 16 amino acids. In DNA form, the CDR3 reads TGTGCCAGCAGCCTATTGACAGGGGGCGCCACCGGGGAGCTGTTTTTT. The encoded protein is CASSLLTGGATGELFF.

This chain links TRBV4-2 with TRBJ1-2, with 7 bases that match TRBD1. The CDR3 runs to 13 residues. Per germline, CDR1 LGHNA and CDR2 YNFKEQ. The V segment lost 0 bases and the J segment 8 bases; nucleotides outside the gene matches: 3. This CDR3 is CASSQDRGLGYTF. The CDR3 coding sequence is TGTGCCAGCAGCCAAGACAGGGGGTTAGGCTACACCTTC.

Details on this clone: The germline gene is not matched at one end of the junction; a read error may be the cause. The gene calls are TRBV30 and TRBJ1-2, with TRBD1 matching 8 bases. CDR1 GTSNPN and CDR2 SVGIG come from the germline V gene (reference sequence). The CDR3 length is 12 residues. The CDR3 loop reads CAWGGDRFSVTF. The DNA for the CDR3 is TGTGCCTGGGGGGGGGACAGGTTTTCGGTTACGTTC.

In DNA form, the CDR3 reads TGTGCCAGCAGCTTAGGGGGGCCGAACACCGGGGAGCTGTTTTTT. The encoded protein is CASSLGGPNTGELFF. V is TRBV7-8 and J is TRBJ2-2; a possible D gene is TRBD1 (6 bases). This CDR3 spans 15 amino acids. Germline CDR1 SGHVS, CDR2 FQNEAQ. Trimming left V 1 base short and J 0 bases short, with 6 bases between.

V gene TRBV27 combines with J gene TRBJ1-2; 8 bases map to TRBD1. Unmatched junction bases numbered 11, after V lost 8 bases and J lost 6 bases. The CDR3 spans 14 residues. Germline CDR1 MNHEY, CDR2 SMNVEV (reference sequence). The CDR3 here is CASRRTGGSDGYTF. In DNA, the CDR3 is TGTGCCAGCCGGAGAACAGGGGGTAGTGATGGCTACACCTTC.

This clone was observed once. V and J are TRBV18 and TRBJ1-5; D unresolved. V was pared by 3 bases and J by 6 bases, with 15 bases between. The CDR3 runs 15 residues. CDR1 and CDR2 (germline): KGHSH, LQKENI. The CDR3: CASSPSGGSGQPQHF. For the CDR3, the DNA is TGTGCCAGCTCACCTAGTGGAGGGTCTGGTCAGCCCCAGCATTTT.

This chain joins TRBV5-4 and TRBJ1-2; D possibly corresponds to TRBD1 (5 bases). The ends were cut back, 4 bases at V and 7 bases at J, with 11 bases in the middle. Germline V gene lookup returns CDR1 SGHNT and CDR2 YYREEE (reference sequence). This CDR3 has 12 residues. The CDR3 here is CASSTAGGGYTF. CDR3 in DNA: TGTGCCAGCAGCACCGCCGGGGGTGGCTACACCTTC.

The V gene is TRBV7-8, the J gene TRBJ1-1; perhaps TRBD1 as D (5 bases). The germline V gene encodes CDR1 SGHVS and CDR2 FQNEAQ. The CDR3 is 14 amino acids. Deletions cut 1 base from V and 3 bases from J, with 9 bases between. The CDR3 nucleotides read TGTGCCAGCAGCTTAGGCGGACACCACACTGAAGCTTTCTTT. It translates to CASSLGGHHTEAFF.

The chain carries TRBV15 and TRBJ2-1; no clear D gene. Looked up from germline, CDR1 is LNHNV and CDR2 is YYDKDF (reference sequence). Trimming took off 5 bases at V and 4 bases at J, with 15 bases between the two ends. CDR3 length: 15 amino acids. The DNA of the CDR3 is TGTGCCACCAGCGGATCCCGCGGAACATACAATGAGCAGTTCTTC. Translation gives CATSGSRGTYNEQFF.

This chain uses TRBV7-6 with TRBJ1-2, with D perhaps TRBD1 (5 bases). V lost 1 base, J lost 4 bases, and 7 bases lay in between. From germline, CDR1 is SGHVS and CDR2 FNYEAQ. CDR3 length equals 13 residues. CDR3 sequence (DNA): TGTGCCAGCAGCTTAGGCGACAGCTATGGCTACACCTTC. This sequence encodes CASSLGDSYGYTF.

The rearrangement links TRBV5-6 to TRBJ1-2; 8 bases match TRBD1. There are 15 residues in the CDR3. From germline, CDR1 is SGHDT and CDR2 YYEEEE. V was pared by 2 bases and J by 6 bases, with 9 bases of the junction left unmatched. This CDR3 is CASSFYDRGPHGYTF. In DNA, the CDR3 is TGTGCCAGCAGCTTTTATGACAGGGGACCCCATGGCTACACCTTC.

This clone was counted once. The chain has TRBV19 and TRBJ1-2; a possible D gene is TRBD1 (6 bases). Germline V gives CDR1 LNHDA, CDR2 SQIVND (reference sequence). V was cut by 9 bases and J by 2 bases, with 13 bases left in between. This CDR3 spans 13 amino acids. CDR3 sequence: CASSGETNYGYTF. The CDR3 nucleotides read TGTGCCAGCTCAGGGGAGACAAACTATGGCTACACCTTC.

The J gene is TRBJ2-3, the V gene TRBV7-9; D is uncertain. Germline-derived CDR1 and CDR2 are SEHNR and FQNEAQ (reference sequence). V gave up 1 base and J gave up 3 bases, with 8 bases separating them. The CDR3 spans 14 residues. The CDR3 here is CASSLEATTDTQYF. CDR3 sequence (DNA): TGTGCCAGCAGCTTAGAAGCTACGACAGATACGCAGTATTTT. The variable domain in full, completed from reference TRBV7-9 and TRBJ2-3, reads DTGVSQNPRHKITKRGQNVTFRCDPISEHNRLYWYRQTLGQGPEFLTYFQNEAQLEKSRLLSDRFSAERPKGSFSTLEIQRTEQGDSAMYLCASSLEATTDTQYFGPGTRLTVL.

This chain joins TRBV6-1 and TRBJ1-6; 7 nucleotides agree with TRBD1. The CDR3 is 13 amino acids. Germline-derived CDR1 and CDR2 are MNHNS and SASEGT. The trim removed 7 bases at V and 7 bases at J, leaving 4 bases unmatched. The CDR3 loop reads CASMRGGNSPLHF. CDR3 sequence (DNA): TGTGCCAGCATGAGAGGGGGCAATTCACCCCTCCACTTT.

This clone appeared a single time. The V gene is TRBV7-2, the J gene TRBJ1-1; D gene unclear. Germline assignment: CDR1 SGHTA and CDR2 FQGNSA. The V end lost 5 bases, the J end lost 4 bases, and 11 bases lay between the germline ends. The CDR3 length is 13 residues. The CDR3 protein is CASSGPDPTEAFF. In DNA, the CDR3 is TGTGCCAGCAGCGGGCCCGATCCCACTGAAGCTTTCTTT.

The chain uses TRBV6-5 and TRBJ1-2; 7 positions match TRBD1. Losses at the gene ends were 0 bases for V and 7 bases for J; bases not matched to a gene: 2. The CDR3 totals 13 residues. The germline gives CDR1 MNHEY, CDR2 SVGAGI. The CDR3 loop is CASSYSTGSGYTF. As DNA, the CDR3 is TGTGCCAGCAGTTACTCGACAGGGTCTGGCTACACCTTC.

The chain combines TRBV7-8 with TRBJ1-4, with D maybe TRBD1 (6 bases). V lost 5 bases and J 6 bases, leaving 16 bases between the germline ends. CDR3 length equals 15 residues. Germline assignment: CDR1 SGHVS and CDR2 FQNEAQ. This chain's CDR3 is CASSHRESSYEKLFF. The CDR3 bases are TGTGCCAGCAGCCACAGGGAGTCTAGTTATGAAAAACTGTTTTTT.

The chain recombines TRBV21-1 with TRBJ2-7; the table assigns TRBD2, which was not confirmed against the DNA. TRBV21-1 is shown as a pseudogene. The CDR3 consists of 16 residues. The CDR3: CASSLCGKRAGNEQYF. CDR3 bases: TGTGCCAGCAGCCTGTGCGGAAAGAGGGCCGGCAACGAGCAGTACTTC.